This T cell receptor (beta chain) came from a study of CD8+ T cells in alopecia areata. Whole-study results and caveats: TCRs were shared less clearly across patients than in mice, possibly for HLA-related reasons.

Cell sorting was applied to PBMCs, and CD4+ and CD8+ T cells were collected. Points on this clone: Its specificity is unknown.

Isolated RNA was reverse transcribed into cDNA used as the sequencing template. The table came from immunoSEQ multiplex PCR; TCRdb's copy has only in-frame clones and leaves some out. This table has approximately 63,000 clones, 60% appearing once. Here the sequenced sample was CD8+ T cells sorted from blood, taken at week 0. The receptor's source is a human donor with alopecia areata.

The CDR3 bases are TGCAGCGCCGATCGTCCCCGATACGAACAAGAGACCCAGTACTTC. It specifies CSADRPRYEQETQYF. J is TRBJ2-5 and V is TRBV29-1; no firm D call. Between the trimmed V and J ends, which lost 7 bases and 2 bases, there was a span of 20 bases. Germline values: CDR1 SQVTM, CDR2 ANQGSEA. This CDR3 is built from 15 residues.